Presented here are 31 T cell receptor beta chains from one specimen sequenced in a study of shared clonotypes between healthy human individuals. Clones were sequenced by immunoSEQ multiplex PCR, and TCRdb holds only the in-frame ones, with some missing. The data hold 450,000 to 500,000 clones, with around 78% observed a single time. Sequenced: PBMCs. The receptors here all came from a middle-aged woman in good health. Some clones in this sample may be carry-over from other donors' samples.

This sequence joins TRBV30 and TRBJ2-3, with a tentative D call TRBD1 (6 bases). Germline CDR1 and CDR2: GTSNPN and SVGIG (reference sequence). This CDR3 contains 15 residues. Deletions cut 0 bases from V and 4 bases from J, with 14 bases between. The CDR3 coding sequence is TGTGCCTGGAGTGTGCTACAGGGTGGGCCAGATACGCAGTATTTT. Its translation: CAWSVLQGGPDTQYF.

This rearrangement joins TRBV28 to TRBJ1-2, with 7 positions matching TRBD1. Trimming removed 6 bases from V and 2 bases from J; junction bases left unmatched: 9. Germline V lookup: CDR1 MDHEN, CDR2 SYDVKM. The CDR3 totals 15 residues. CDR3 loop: CASRFIGGANYGYTF. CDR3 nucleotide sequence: TGTGCCAGCAGGTTTATAGGGGGCGCAAACTATGGCTACACCTTC.

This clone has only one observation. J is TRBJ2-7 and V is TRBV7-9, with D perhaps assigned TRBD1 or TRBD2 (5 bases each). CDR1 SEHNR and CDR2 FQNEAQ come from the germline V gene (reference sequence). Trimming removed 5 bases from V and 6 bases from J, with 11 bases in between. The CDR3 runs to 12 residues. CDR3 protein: CASSISGGEQYF. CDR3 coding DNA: TGTGCCAGCAGCATAAGTGGGGGCGAGCAGTACTTC.

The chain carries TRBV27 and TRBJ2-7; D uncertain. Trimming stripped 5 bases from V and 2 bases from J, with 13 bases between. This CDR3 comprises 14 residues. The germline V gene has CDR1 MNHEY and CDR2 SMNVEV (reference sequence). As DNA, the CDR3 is TGTGCCAGCAGTCAAAGGACCGGCGCCTACGAGCAGTACTTC. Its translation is CASSQRTGAYEQYF.

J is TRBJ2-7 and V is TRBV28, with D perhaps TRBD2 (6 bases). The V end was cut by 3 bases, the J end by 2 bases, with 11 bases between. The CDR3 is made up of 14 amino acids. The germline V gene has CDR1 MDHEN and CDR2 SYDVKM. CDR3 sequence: CASSFGGLAYEQYF. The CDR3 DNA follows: TGTGCCAGCAGTTTCGGGGGTTTGGCCTACGAGCAGTACTTC.

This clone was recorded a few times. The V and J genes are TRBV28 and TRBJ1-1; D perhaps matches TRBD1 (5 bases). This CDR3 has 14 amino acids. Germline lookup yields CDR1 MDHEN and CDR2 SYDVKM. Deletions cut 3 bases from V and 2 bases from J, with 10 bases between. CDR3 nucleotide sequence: TGTGCCAGCAGTTTGCCGAGGGGAAACACTGAAGCTTTCTTT. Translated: CASSLPRGNTEAFF.

DNA for the CDR3: TGTGCCAGCGGAGCCACAGGCGGGACCTACGAGCAGTACTTC. Its protein product is CASGATGGTYEQYF. This chain connects TRBV7-8 to TRBJ2-7, with a tentative D call TRBD2 (6 bases). V lost 8 bases and J 2 bases, leaving 16 bases between the germline ends. Looked up from germline, CDR1 is SGHVS and CDR2 is FQNEAQ. The CDR3 length is 14 residues.

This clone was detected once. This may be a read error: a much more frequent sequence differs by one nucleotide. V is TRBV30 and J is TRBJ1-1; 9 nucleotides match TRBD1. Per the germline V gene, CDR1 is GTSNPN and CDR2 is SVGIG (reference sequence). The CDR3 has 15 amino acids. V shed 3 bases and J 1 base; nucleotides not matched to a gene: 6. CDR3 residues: CAWSAVQGANTEAFF. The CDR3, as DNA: TGTGCCTGGAGCGCAGTACAGGGGGCGAACACTGAAGCTTTCTTT.

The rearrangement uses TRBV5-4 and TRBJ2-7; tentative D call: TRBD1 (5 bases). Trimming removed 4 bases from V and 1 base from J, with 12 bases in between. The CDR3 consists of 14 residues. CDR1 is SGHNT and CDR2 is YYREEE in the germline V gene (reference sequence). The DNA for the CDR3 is TGTGCCAGCAGCAAAAAAGCAGGGTCCTACGAGCAGTACTTC. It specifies CASSKKAGSYEQYF. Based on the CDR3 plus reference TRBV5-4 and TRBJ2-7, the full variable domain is ETGVTQSPTHLIKTRGQQVTLRCSSQSGHNTVSWYQQALGQGPQFIFQYYREEENGRGNFPPRFSGLQFPNYSSELNVNALELDDSALYLCASSKKAGSYEQYFGPGTRLTVT.

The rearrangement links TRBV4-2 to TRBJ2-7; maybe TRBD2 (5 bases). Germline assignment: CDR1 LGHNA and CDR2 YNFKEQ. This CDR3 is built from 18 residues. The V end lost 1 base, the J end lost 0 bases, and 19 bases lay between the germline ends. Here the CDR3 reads CASSQVSLGSGASYEQYF. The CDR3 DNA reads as TGTGCCAGCAGCCAAGTCTCCCTGGGGAGCGGCGCCTCCTACGAGCAGTACTTC.

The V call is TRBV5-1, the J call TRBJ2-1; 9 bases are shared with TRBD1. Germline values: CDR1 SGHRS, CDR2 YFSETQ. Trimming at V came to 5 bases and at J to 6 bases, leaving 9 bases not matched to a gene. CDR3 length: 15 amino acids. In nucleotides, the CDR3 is TGCGCCAGCAGTTTAGACAGGGGGGAATTCAATGAGCAGTTCTTC. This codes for CASSLDRGEFNEQFF.

As DNA, the CDR3 is TGTGCCAGTCATGCGGAGGGTTTGGAGGGCGGTCGCGAGCAGTACTTC. It specifies CASHAEGLEGGREQYF. This chain links TRBV10-3 with TRBJ2-7; tentatively, D is TRBD2 (6 bases). V lost 10 bases, J lost 6 bases, and 28 bases lay in between. CDR3 length: 16 residues. CDR1 and CDR2 (germline): ENHRY, SYGVKD.

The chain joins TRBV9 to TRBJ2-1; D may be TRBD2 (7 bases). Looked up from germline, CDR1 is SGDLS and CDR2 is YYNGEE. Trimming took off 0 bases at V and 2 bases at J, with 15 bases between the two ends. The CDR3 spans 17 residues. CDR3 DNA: TGTGCCAGCAGCGTAGGAACAGGGCGGGAGCCCTACAATGAGCAGTTCTTC. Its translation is CASSVGTGREPYNEQFF.

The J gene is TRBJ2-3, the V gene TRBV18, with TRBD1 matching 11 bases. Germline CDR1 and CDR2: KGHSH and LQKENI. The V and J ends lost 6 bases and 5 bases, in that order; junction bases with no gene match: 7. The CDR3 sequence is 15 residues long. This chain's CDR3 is CASSPGQGVGDTQYF. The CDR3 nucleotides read TGTGCCAGCTCGCCGGGACAGGGGGTCGGAGATACGCAGTATTTT.

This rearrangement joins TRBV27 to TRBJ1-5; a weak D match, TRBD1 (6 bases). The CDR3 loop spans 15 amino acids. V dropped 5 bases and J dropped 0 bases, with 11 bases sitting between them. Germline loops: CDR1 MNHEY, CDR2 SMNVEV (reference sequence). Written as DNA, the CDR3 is TGTGCCAGCAGTCTCGGACAGTATAGCAATCAGCCCCAGCATTTT. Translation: CASSLGQYSNQPQHF.

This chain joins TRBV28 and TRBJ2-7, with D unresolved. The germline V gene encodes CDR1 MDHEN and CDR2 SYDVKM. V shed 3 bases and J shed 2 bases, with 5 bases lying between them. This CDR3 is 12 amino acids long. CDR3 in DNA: TGTGCCAGCAGTTTCCAGGCCTACGAGCAGTACTTC. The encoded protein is CASSFQAYEQYF.

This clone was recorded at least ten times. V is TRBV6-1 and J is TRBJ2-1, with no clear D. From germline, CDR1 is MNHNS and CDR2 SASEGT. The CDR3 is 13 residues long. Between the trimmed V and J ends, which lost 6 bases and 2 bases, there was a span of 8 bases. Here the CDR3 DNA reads TGTGCCAGCAGCGTTTTTACCTACAATGAGCAGTTCTTC. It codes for CASSVFTYNEQFF.

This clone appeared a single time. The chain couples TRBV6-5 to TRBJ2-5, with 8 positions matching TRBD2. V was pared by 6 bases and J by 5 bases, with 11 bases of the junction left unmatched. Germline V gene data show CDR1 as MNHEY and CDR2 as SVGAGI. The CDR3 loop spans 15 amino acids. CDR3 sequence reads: CASSRPAPGGETQYF. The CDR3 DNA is TGTGCCAGCAGCCGCCCCGCTCCGGGAGGGGAGACCCAGTACTTC.

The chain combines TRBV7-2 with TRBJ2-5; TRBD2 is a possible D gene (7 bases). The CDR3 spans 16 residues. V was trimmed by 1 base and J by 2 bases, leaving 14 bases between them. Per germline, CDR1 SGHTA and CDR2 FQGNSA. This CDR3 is CASSLGGAGAQETQYF. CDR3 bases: TGTGCCAGCAGCTTAGGGGGGGCGGGAGCGCAAGAGACCCAGTACTTC.

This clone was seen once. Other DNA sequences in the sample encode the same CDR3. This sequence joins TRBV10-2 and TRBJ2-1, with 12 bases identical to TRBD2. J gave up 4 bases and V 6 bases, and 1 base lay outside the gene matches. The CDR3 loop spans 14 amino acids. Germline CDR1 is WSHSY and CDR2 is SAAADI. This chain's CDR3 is CASRLAGGYNEQFF. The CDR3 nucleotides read TGCGCCAGCAGGCTAGCGGGAGGGTACAATGAGCAGTTCTTC.

CDR3: CATSRGLPPLNEQFF. The CDR3 DNA follows: TGTGCCACCAGCAGAGGACTACCCCCCTTGAATGAGCAGTTCTTC. The rearrangement uses TRBV15 and TRBJ2-1; perhaps TRBD2 as D (5 bases). Germline-derived CDR1 and CDR2 are LNHNV and YYDKDF (reference sequence). The CDR3 consists of 15 residues. Between the trimmed V and J ends, which lost 1 base and 7 bases, there was a span of 14 bases.

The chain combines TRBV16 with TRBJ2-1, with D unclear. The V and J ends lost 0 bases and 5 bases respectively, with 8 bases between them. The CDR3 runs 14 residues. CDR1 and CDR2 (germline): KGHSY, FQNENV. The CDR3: CASSQSRPDNEQFF. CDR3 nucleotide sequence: TGTGCCAGCAGCCAATCGAGGCCCGACAATGAGCAGTTCTTC.

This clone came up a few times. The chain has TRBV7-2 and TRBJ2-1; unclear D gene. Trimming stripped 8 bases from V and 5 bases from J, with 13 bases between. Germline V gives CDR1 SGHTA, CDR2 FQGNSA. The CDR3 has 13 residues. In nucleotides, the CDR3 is TGTGCCAGCGGTCTAGACCTTAACAATGAGCAGTTCTTC. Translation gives CASGLDLNNEQFF.

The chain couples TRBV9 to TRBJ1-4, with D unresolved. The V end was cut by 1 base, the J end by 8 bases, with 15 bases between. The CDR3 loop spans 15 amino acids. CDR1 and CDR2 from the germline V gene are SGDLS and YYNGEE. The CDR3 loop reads CASSVLGTAFEKLFF. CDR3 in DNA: TGTGCCAGCAGCGTATTGGGTACAGCTTTCGAAAAACTGTTTTTT.

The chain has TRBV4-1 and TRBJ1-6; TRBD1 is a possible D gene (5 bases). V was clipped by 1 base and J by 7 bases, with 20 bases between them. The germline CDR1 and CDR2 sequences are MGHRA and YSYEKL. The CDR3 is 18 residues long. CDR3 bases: TGCGCCAGCAGCCAAGTGCCCCCCGAGACAGTAGGCAATTCACCCCTCCACTTT. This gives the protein CASSQVPPETVGNSPLHF.

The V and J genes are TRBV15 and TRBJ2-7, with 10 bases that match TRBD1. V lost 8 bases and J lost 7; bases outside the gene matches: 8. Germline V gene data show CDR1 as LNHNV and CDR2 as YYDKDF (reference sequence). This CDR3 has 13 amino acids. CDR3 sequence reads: CATGRDRGREQYF. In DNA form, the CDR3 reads TGTGCCACCGGCCGGGACAGGGGCCGTGAGCAGTACTTC.

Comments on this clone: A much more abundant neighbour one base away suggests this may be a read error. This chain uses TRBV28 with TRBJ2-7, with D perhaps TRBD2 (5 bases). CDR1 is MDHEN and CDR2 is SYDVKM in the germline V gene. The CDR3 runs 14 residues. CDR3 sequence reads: CATLGRAFAYKQYF. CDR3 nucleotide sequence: TGTGCCACCCTTGGGCGGGCCTTCGCCTACAAGCAGTACTTC.

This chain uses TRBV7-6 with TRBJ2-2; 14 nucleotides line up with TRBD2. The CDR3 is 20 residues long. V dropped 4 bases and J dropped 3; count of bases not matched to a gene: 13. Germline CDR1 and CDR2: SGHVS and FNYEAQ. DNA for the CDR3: TGTGCCAGCAGCTCAAAACACGGGACTAGCGGGAGTCGGTACACCGGGGAGCTGTTTTTT. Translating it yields CASSSKHGTSGSRYTGELFF.

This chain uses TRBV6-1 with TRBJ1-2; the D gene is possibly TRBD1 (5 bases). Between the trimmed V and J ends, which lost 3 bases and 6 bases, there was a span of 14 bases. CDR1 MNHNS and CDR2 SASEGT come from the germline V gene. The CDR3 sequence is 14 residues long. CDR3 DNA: TGTGCCAGCAGTGACGGGACCGCGATGGATGGCTACACCTTC. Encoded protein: CASSDGTAMDGYTF.

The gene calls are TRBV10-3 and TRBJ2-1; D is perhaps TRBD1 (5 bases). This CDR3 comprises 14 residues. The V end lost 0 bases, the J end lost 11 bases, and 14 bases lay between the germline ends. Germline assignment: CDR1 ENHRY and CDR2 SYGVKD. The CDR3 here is CAISESVGEVKQFF. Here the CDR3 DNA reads TGTGCCATCAGTGAGTCGGTAGGGGAAGTGAAGCAGTTCTTC.

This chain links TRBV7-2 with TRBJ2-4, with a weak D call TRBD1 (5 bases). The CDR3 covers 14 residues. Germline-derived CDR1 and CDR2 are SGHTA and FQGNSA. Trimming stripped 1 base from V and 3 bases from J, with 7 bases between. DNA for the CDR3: TGTGCCAGCAGCTTAGGGGGCGGCAAAAACATTCAGTACTTC. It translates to CASSLGGGKNIQYF.